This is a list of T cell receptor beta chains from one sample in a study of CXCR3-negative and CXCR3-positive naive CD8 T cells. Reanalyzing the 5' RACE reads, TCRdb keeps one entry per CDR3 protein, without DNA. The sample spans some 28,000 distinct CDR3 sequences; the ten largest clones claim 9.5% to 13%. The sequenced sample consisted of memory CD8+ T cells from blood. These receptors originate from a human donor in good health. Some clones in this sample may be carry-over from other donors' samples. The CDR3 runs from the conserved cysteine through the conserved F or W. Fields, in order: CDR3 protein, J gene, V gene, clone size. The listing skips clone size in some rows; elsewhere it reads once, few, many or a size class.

CDR3 protein: CASSQDLWLGSGAFF
J gene: TRBJ1-1
V gene: TRBV4-3
clone size: medium-sized

CDR3 protein: CASRQIRTSGGSHEQYF
J gene: TRBJ2-7
V gene: TRBV6-2/TRBV6-3
clone size: -

CDR3 protein: CASSEARAGGYDYTF
J gene: TRBJ1-2
V gene: TRBV6-1
clone size: -

CDR3 protein: CASSFPVTSPTDTQYF
J gene: TRBJ2-3
V gene: TRBV7-6
clone size: medium-sized

CDR3 protein: CASSPRFRREQYF
J gene: TRBJ2-7
V gene: TRBV14
clone size: -

CDR3 protein: CSPREGNGYTF
J gene: TRBJ1-2
V gene: TRBV20-1
clone size: -

CDR3 protein: CARRDPSGHTEAFF
J gene: TRBJ1-1
V gene: TRBV2
clone size: -

CDR3 protein: CASSLGGTSGNTIYF
J gene: TRBJ1-3
V gene: TRBV7-8
clone size: -

CDR3 protein: CASSFGLYNEQFF
J gene: TRBJ2-1
V gene: TRBV12-3/TRBV12-4
clone size: -

CDR3 protein: CASSSIIRVYEQYF
J gene: TRBJ2-7
V gene: TRBV6-5
clone size: -

CDR3 protein: CASSPPGQGGTGELFF
J gene: TRBJ2-2
V gene: TRBV7-9
clone size: -

CDR3 protein: CASNPDRPALDTQYF
J gene: TRBJ2-3
V gene: TRBV21-1
clone size: -

CDR3 protein: CASSERASGGAGQFF
J gene: TRBJ2-1
V gene: TRBV6-4
clone size: -

CDR3 protein: CASYSSRDREFSGANVLTF
J gene: TRBJ2-6
V gene: TRBV10-1
clone size: -

CDR3 protein: CASSQDTGQNTEAFF
J gene: TRBJ1-1
V gene: TRBV3-1
clone size: -

CDR3 protein: CASSFGSFGEKPFF
J gene: TRBJ1-4
V gene: TRBV7-9
clone size: -

CDR3 protein: CASSQDLTARTDTQYF
J gene: TRBJ2-3
V gene: TRBV4-1
clone size: -

CDR3 protein: CASSFHISPGGEGTYEQYF
J gene: TRBJ2-7
V gene: TRBV28
clone size: -

CDR3 protein: CASRPPTGPNTGELFF
J gene: TRBJ2-2
V gene: TRBV7-9
clone size: -

CDR3 protein: CASSLGPGQVYGYTF
J gene: TRBJ1-2
V gene: TRBV13
clone size: -

CDR3 protein: CASRTGGGLYGYTF
J gene: TRBJ1-2
V gene: TRBV27
clone size: -

CDR3 protein: CASSLDGAQITEAFF
J gene: TRBJ1-1
V gene: TRBV7-2
clone size: medium-sized

CDR3 protein: CASSLLLRAREQFF
J gene: TRBJ2-1
V gene: TRBV7-9
clone size: -

CDR3 protein: CASSGHRGASVNEQFF
J gene: TRBJ2-1
V gene: TRBV7-8
clone size: -

CDR3 protein: CASSQAGTLNTGELFF
J gene: TRBJ2-2
V gene: TRBV4-3
clone size: medium-sized

CDR3 protein: CASSEGTSGGYEQYF
J gene: TRBJ2-7
V gene: TRBV6-4
clone size: -

CDR3 protein: CASSERQGSDTQYF
J gene: TRBJ2-3
V gene: TRBV5-1
clone size: -

CDR3 protein: CASSQSEGSDNEQFF
J gene: TRBJ2-1
V gene: TRBV23-1
clone size: -

CDR3 protein: CATIATGQETQYF
J gene: TRBJ2-5
V gene: TRBV15
clone size: -

CDR3 protein: CASSRPGEDTQYF
J gene: TRBJ2-3
V gene: TRBV6-2/TRBV6-3
clone size: -

CDR3 protein: CASSPSGGTGANVLTF
J gene: TRBJ2-6
V gene: TRBV4-3
clone size: -

CDR3 protein: CATSHRDSQINEQFF
J gene: TRBJ2-1
V gene: TRBV15
clone size: -

CDR3 protein: CASSPRGAKENIQYF
J gene: TRBJ2-4
V gene: TRBV12-3/TRBV12-4
clone size: -

CDR3 protein: CASSKLASSNEQFF
J gene: TRBJ2-1
V gene: TRBV21-1
clone size: -

CDR3 protein: CSASSGGTGELFF
J gene: TRBJ2-2
V gene: TRBV20-1
clone size: -

CDR3 protein: CAISDPGARYEQYF
J gene: TRBJ2-7
V gene: TRBV10-3
clone size: -

CDR3 protein: CASSHELGHYNSPLHF
J gene: TRBJ1-6
V gene: TRBV14
clone size: -

CDR3 protein: CASSLGALYEQYF
J gene: TRBJ2-7
V gene: TRBV28
clone size: -

CDR3 protein: CATSERTSGINEQFF
J gene: TRBJ2-1
V gene: TRBV24-1
clone size: -

CDR3 protein: CASSLDLRLNTEAFF
J gene: TRBJ1-1
V gene: TRBV7-2
clone size: -

CDR3 protein: CASSSFDREWTDTQYF
J gene: TRBJ2-3
V gene: TRBV7-6
clone size: -

CDR3 protein: CASSLSPRLAWAGELFF
J gene: TRBJ2-2
V gene: TRBV28
clone size: -

CDR3 protein: CASSLGSGDTQYF
J gene: TRBJ2-3
V gene: TRBV5-6
clone size: -

CDR3 protein: CASSLSGKAQFF
J gene: TRBJ2-1
V gene: TRBV27
clone size: -

CDR3 protein: CSARDETVLDTEAFF
J gene: TRBJ1-1
V gene: TRBV20-1
clone size: -